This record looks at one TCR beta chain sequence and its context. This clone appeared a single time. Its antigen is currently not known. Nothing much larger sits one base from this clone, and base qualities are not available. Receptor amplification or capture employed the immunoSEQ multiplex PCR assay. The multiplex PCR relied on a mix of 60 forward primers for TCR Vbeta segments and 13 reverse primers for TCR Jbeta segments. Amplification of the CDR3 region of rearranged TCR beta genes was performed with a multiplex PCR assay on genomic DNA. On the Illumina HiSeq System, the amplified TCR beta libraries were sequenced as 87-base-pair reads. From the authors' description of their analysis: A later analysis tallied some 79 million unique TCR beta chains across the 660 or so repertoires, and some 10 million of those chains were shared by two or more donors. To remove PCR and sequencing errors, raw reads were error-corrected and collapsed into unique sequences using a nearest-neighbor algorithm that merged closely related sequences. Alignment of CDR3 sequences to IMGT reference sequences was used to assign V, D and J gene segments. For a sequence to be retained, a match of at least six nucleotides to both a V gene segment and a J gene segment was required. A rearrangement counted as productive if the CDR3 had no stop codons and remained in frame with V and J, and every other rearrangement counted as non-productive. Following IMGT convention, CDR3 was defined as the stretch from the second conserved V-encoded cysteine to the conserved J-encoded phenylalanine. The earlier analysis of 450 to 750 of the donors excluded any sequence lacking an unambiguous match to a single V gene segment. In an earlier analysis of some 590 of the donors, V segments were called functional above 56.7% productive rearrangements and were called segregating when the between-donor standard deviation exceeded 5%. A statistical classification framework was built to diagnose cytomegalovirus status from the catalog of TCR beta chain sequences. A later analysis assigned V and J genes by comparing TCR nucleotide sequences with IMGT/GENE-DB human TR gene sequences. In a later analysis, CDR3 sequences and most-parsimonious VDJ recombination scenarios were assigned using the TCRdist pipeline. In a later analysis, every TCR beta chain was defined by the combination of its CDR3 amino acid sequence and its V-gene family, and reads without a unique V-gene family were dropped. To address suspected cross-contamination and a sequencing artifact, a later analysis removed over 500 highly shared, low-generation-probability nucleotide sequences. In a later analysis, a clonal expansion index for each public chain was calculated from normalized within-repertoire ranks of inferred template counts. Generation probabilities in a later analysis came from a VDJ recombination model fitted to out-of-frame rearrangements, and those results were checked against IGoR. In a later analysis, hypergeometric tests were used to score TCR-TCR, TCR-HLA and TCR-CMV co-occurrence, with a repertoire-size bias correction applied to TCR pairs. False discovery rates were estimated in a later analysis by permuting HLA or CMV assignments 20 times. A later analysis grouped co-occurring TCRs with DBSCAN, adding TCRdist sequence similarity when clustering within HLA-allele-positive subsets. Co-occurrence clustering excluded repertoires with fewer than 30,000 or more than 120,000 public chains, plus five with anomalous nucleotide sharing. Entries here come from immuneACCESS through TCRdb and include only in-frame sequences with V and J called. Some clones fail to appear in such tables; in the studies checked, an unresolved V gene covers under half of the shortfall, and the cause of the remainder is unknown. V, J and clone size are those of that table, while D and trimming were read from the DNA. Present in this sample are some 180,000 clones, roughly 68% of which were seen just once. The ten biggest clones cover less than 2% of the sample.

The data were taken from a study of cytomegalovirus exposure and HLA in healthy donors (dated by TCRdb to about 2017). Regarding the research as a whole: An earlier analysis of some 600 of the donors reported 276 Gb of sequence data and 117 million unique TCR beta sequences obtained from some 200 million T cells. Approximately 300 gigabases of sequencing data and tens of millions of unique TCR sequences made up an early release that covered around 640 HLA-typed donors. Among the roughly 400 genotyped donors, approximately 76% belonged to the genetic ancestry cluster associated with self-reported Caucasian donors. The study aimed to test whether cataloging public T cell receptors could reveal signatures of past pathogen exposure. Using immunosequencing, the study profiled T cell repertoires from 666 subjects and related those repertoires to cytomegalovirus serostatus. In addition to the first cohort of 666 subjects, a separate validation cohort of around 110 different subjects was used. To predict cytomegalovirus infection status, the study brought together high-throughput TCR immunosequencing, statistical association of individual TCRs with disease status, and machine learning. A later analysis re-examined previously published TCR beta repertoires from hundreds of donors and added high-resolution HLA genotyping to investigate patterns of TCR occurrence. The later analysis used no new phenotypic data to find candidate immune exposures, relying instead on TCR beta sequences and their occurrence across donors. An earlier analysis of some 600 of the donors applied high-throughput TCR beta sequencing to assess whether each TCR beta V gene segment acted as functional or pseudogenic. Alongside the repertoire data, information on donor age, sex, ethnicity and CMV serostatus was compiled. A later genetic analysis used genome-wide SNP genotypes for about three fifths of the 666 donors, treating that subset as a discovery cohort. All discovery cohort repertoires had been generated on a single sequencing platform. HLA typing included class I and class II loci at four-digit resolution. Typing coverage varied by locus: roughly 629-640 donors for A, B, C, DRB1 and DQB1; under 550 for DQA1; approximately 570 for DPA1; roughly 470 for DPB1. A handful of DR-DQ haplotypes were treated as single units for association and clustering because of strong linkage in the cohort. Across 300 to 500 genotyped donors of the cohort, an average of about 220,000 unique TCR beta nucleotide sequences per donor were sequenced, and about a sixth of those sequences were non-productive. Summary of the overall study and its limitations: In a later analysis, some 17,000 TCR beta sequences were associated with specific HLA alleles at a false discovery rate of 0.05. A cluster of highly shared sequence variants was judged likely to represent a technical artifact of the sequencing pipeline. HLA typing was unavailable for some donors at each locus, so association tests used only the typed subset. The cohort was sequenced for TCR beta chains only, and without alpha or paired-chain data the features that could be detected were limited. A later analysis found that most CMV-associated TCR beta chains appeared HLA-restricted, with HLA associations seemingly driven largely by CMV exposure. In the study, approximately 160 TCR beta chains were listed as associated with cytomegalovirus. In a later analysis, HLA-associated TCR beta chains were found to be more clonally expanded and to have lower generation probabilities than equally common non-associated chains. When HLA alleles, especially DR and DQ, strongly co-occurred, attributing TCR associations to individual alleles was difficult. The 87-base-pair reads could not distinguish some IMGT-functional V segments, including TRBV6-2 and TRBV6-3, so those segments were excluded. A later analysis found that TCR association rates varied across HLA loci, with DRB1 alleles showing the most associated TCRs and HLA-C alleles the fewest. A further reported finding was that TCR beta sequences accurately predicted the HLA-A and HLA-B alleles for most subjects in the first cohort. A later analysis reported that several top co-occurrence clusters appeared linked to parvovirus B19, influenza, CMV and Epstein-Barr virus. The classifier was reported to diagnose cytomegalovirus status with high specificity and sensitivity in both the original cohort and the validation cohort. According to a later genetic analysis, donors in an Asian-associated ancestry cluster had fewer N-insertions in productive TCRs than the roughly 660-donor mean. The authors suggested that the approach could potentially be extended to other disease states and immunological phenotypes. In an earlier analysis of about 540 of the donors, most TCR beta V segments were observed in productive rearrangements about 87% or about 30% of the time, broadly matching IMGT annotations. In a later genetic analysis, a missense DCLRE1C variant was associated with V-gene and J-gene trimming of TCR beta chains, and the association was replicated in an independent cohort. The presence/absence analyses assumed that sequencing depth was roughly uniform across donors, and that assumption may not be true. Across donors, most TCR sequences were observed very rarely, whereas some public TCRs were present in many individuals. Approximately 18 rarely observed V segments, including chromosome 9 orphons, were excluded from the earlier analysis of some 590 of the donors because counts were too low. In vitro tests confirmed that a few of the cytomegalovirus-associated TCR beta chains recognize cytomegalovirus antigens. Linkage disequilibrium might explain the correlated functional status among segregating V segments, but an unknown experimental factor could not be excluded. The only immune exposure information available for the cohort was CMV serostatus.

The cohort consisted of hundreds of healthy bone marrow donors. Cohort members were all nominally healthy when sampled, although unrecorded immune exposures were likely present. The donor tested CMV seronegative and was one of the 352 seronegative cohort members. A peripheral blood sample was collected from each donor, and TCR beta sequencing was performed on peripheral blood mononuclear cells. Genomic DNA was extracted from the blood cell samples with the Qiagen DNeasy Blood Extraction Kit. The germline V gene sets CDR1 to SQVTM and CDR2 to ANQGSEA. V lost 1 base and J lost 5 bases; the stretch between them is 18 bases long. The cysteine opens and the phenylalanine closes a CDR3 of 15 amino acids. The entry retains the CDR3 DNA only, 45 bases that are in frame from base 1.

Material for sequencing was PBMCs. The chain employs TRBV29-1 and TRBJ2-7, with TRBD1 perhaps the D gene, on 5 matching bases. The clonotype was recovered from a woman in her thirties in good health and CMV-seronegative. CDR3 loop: CSVEAAQGPTHEQYF. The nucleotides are TGCAGCGTTGAAGCGGCTCAGGGCCCCACTCACGAGCAGTACTTC.